These 4 T cell receptor beta chains share one sample of origin, sequenced in a study of shared clonotypes between healthy human individuals. Naive CD8 populations comprised CD45RO-negative cells positively selected for CCR7, excluding terminally differentiated effector memory CD45RA+ cells. Profiled with immunoSEQ multiplex PCR; TCRdb holds only in-frame clones, not every one. The sample records roughly 810,000 clones, 95% to 97% being singletons. The source material was naive CD8+ T cells sorted from blood. Receptors originate from a young man in good health.

The CDR3 DNA reads as TGTGCCAGCAGCCTGATCCTCAGGGGGACCCTCAATGAGCAGTTCTTC. This translates into CASSLILRGTLNEQFF. The chain is built from TRBV14 and TRBJ2-1, with 7 bases matching TRBD1. CDR1 SGHDN and CDR2 FVKESK come from the germline V gene. Trimming cost V 4 bases and J 6 bases; bases outside gene matches: 12. This CDR3 has 16 residues.

J is TRBJ2-3 and V is TRBV7-2; D is uncertain. V gave up 5 bases and J gave up 0 bases, with 12 bases separating them. CDR1 is SGHTA and CDR2 is FQGNSA in the germline V gene. The CDR3 covers 15 residues. Here the CDR3 DNA reads TGTGCCAGCAGCCACAGTGGTTGGAGCACAGATACGCAGTATTTT. It translates to CASSHSGWSTDTQYF.

Remarks on this clone: The sample holds other DNA sequences that translate to the same CDR3. The rearrangement links TRBV12-5 to TRBJ2-5; D ambiguous. Germline V CDR1 and CDR2: LGHNT, FRNRAP. The CDR3 runs to 12 residues. V was pared by 1 base and J by 2 bases, with 2 bases between. Here the CDR3 reads CASGLGQETQYF. Written as DNA, the CDR3 is TGTGCTAGTGGTTTGGGGCAAGAGACCCAGTACTTC.

The rearrangement links TRBV6-5 to TRBJ2-7, with 8 bases identical to TRBD2. The CDR3 is 14 amino acids. Trimming took 4 bases from V and 2 from J; bases not matched to a gene: 4. The V gene's germline CDR1 is MNHEY and CDR2 SVGAGI. The CDR3 is CASSSGLGTYEQYF. As DNA, the CDR3 is TGTGCCAGCAGTTCGGGACTAGGAACCTACGAGCAGTACTTC.